The 6 T cell receptor beta chains in this list originate from one sample, sequenced in a study of cytomegalovirus exposure and HLA in healthy donors. The PCR employed 60 Vbeta primers together with 13 Jbeta primers. Sequenced by immunoSEQ multiplex PCR; TCRdb stores in-frame clones only, minus some. The repertoire has around 210,000 clones, around 78% of them found once; the top ten carry 0.47%. The sample consisted of PBMCs. These receptors all stem from a boy aged 5-17 years in good health and CMV-seronegative.

The V call is TRBV30, the J call TRBJ1-6, with 9 bases lining up with TRBD1. The length of the CDR3 is 17 residues. CDR1 and CDR2 (germline): GTSNPN, SVGIG (reference sequence). With 1 base clipped from V and 1 base from J, the junction kept 5 bases outside the gene matches. CDR3 loop: CAWSGGTGTSYNSPLHF. As DNA, the CDR3 is TGTGCCTGGAGTGGGGGGACAGGGACGTCCTATAATTCACCCCTCCACTTT.

The chain is built from TRBV30 and TRBJ1-2; TRBD1 agrees at 7 bases. This CDR3 spans 13 amino acids. The trim removed 0 bases at V and 7 bases at J, leaving 5 bases unmatched. Germline V gene sequence: CDR1 GTSNPN, CDR2 SVGIG (reference sequence). The CDR3 DNA reads TGTGCCTGGAGTGTACGGAGGGGGCTTGGCTACACCTTC. This gives the protein CAWSVRRGLGYTF. Together with reference TRBV30 and TRBJ1-2, the CDR3 gives the full variable domain: SQTIHQWPATLVQPVGSPLSLECTVEGTSNPNLYWYRQAAGRGLQLLFYSVGIGQISSEVPQNLSASRPQDRQFILSSKKLLLSDSGFYLCAWSVRRGLGYTFGSGTRLTVV.

This chain connects TRBV19 to TRBJ1-1; D is undetermined. V dropped 6 bases and J dropped 4 bases, with 18 bases sitting between them. CDR1 is LNHDA, CDR2 SQIVND, per germline (reference sequence). This CDR3 comprises 15 residues. CDR3 bases: TGTGCCAGTAGGGACCGGGATCCGAGGGTCACTGAAGCTTTCTTT. Translation: CASRDRDPRVTEAFF.

The chain couples TRBV7-7 to TRBJ2-5; TRBD1 matches 7 bases. J gave up 2 bases and V 5 bases, and 17 bases lay outside the gene matches. Germline CDR1 reads SSHAT; CDR2 reads FNYEAQ (reference sequence). This CDR3 comprises 18 residues. The CDR3 region is CASSPSWATLRGQETQYF. As DNA, the CDR3 is TGTGCCAGCAGCCCATCCTGGGCGACCCTCAGGGGGCAAGAGACCCAGTACTTC.

This rearrangement joins TRBV2 to TRBJ2-1; 7 bases fit TRBD2. Trimming took 2 bases from V and 1 from J; bases not matched to a gene: 5. The length of the CDR3 is 16 residues. Germline CDR1 SNHLY, CDR2 FYNNEI. The CDR3 nucleotides read TGTGCCAGCAGTGAACGACGGGGAGGGTCCTACAATGAGCAGTTCTTC. This codes for CASSERRGGSYNEQFF.

The chain carries TRBV9 and TRBJ1-2; 7 nucleotides line up with TRBD1. The length of the CDR3 is 16 residues. Germline trimming cut 3 bases from V and 2 bases from J; bases unmatched to any gene: 10. Germline V gene sequence: CDR1 SGDLS, CDR2 YYNGEE. CDR3 residues: CASSARDSDLNYGYTF. The CDR3 DNA follows: TGTGCCAGCAGCGCTCGGGACAGTGACCTGAACTATGGCTACACCTTC.